The text below deals with one TCR beta chain. The antigen is undetermined. The data originate from a study of OX40 agonist ivuxolimab in advanced cancers. In the study overall: Enrollees could have had prior anti-PD-1, anti-PD-L1 or anti-CTLA-4 therapy, which under 50% had received. Study conclusions and caveats: Dosing at 0.1 to 3.0 mg/kg was accompanied by clonal expansion of CD4+ and CD8+ blood T cells by week 6. Clonal expansion in partial responders at 0.1-3.0 mg/kg ranked among the lowest.

This table comes from immunoSEQ multiplex PCR, and its TCRdb copy is limited to in-frame clones, with some not included. In the table there are approximately 61,000 clones, under 90% of which are singletons. J gave up 6 bases and V 4 bases, and 6 bases lay outside the gene matches. This CDR3 contains 14 residues. Germline V gene sequence: CDR1 SGDLS, CDR2 YYNGEE. This chain uses TRBV9 with TRBJ2-2; 7 nucleotides line up with TRBD2. Sequencing used CD4+ or CD8+ T cells sorted from blood, obtained in a trial of the OX40 agonist ivuxolimab. The sequence derives from an adult with an advanced solid tumor such as melanoma, head and neck, liver or kidney cancer. CDR3 in amino acids: CASSLRLAAGELFF. CDR3 nucleotides: TGTGCCAGCAGCCTAAGACTAGCTGCCGGGGAGCTGTTTTTT.